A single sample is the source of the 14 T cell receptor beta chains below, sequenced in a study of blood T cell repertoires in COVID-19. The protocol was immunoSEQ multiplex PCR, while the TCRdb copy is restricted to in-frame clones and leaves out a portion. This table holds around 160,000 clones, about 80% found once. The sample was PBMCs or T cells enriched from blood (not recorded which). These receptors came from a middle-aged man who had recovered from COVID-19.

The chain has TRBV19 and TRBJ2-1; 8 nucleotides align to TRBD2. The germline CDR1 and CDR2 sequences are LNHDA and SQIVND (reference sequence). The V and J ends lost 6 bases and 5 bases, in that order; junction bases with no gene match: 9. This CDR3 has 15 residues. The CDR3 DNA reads TGTGCCAGTAGAGGCGGGAGGCCGCATAACAATGAGCAGTTCTTC. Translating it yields CASRGGRPHNNEQFF.

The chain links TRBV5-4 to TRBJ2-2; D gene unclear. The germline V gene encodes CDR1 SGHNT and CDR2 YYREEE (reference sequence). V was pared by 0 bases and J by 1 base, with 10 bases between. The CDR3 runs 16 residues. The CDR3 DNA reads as TGTGCCAGCAGCTTGGCCAAGAGAGGGAACACCGGGGAGCTGTTTTTT. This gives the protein CASSLAKRGNTGELFF.

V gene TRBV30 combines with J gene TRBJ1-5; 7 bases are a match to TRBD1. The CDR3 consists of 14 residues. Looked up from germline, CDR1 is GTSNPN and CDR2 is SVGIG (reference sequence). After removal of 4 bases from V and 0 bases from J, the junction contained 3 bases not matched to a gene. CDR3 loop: CAWKRDSSNQPQHF. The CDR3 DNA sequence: TGTGCCTGGAAAAGGGACAGTAGCAATCAGCCCCAGCATTTT.

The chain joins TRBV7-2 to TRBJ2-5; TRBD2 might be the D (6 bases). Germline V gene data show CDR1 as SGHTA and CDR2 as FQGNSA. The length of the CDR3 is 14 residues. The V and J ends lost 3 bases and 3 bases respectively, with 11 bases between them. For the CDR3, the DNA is TGTGCCAGCAGCTTCGGCGGGACGGAAGAGACCCAGTACTTC. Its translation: CASSFGGTEETQYF.

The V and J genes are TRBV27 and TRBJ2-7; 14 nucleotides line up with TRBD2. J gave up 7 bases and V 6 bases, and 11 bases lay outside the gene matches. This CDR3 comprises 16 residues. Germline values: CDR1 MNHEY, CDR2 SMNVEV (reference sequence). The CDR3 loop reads CASRPGLAGGGGEQYF. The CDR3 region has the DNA TGTGCCAGCAGACCCGGACTAGCGGGAGGCGGGGGTGAGCAGTACTTC.

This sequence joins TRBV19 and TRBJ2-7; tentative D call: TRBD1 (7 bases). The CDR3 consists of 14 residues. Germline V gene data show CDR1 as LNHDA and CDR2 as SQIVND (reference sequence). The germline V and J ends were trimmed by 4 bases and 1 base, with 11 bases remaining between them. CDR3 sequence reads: CASSRGDRSYEQYF. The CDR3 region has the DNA TGTGCCAGTAGTAGGGGGGACAGATCCTACGAGCAGTACTTC.

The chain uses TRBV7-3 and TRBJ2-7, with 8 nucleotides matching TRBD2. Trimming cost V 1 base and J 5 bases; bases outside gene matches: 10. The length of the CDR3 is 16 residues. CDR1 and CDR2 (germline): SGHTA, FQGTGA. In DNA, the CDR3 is TGTGCCAGCAGCTTAATGGCTAGCGGGCTCGGAAACGAGCAGTACTTC. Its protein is CASSLMASGLGNEQYF.

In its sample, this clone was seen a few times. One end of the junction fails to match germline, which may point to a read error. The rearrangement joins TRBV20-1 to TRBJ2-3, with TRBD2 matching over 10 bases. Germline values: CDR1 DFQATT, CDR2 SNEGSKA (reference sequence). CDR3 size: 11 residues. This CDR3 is CSAREASGSLF. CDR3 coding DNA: TGCAGTGCTAGAGAAGCTAGCGGGAGTTTGTTT.

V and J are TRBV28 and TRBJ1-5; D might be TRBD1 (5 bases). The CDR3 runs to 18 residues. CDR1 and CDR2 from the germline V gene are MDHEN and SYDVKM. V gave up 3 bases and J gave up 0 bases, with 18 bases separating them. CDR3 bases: TGTGCCAGCAGTTTGAGACAGCCCCTGCGGTTTAGCAATCAGCCCCAGCATTTT. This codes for CASSLRQPLRFSNQPQHF.

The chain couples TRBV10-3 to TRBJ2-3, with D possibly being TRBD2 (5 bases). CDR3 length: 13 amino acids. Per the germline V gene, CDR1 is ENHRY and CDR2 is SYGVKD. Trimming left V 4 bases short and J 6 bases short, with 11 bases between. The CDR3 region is CAISGAGEDTQYF. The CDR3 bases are TGTGCCATCAGTGGGGCCGGGGAGGATACGCAGTATTTT.

The CDR3 region has the DNA TGCGCCAGCATAATGGGACTAGCATCCTACGAGCAGTACTTC. Translating it yields CASIMGLASYEQYF. J is TRBJ2-7 and V is TRBV10-2; TRBD2 matches at 9 bases. This CDR3 region has 14 residues. The V segment lost 7 bases and the J segment 1 base; nucleotides outside the gene matches: 5. The germline V gene encodes CDR1 WSHSY and CDR2 SAAADI.

CDR3 coding DNA: TGTGCCAGCAGAAGTGACAGGGCCTATAGCAATCAGCCCCAGCATTTT. The encoded protein is CASRSDRAYSNQPQHF. The chain has TRBV2 and TRBJ1-5; 7 positions agree with TRBD1. V lost 6 bases to trimming and J lost 0 bases; unmatched junction nucleotides: 8. Looked up from germline, CDR1 is SNHLY and CDR2 is FYNNEI. The CDR3 has 16 amino acids.

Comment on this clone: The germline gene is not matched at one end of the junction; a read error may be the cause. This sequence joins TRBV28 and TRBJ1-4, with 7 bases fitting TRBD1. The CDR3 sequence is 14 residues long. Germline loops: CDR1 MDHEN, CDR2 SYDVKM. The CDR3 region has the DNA TGTGCCAGCGGTTTGACAGGGTTGTCCGGAAAACTGTTTTTT. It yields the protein CASGLTGLSGKLFF.

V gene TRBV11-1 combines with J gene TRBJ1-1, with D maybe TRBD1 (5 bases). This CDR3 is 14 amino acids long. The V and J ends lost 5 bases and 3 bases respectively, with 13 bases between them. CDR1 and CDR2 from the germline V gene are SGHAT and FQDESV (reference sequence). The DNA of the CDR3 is TGTGCCAGCAGCCTCTCGCAGGGCCACACTGAAGCTTTCTTT. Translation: CASSLSQGHTEAFF.